The 27 T cell receptor beta chains below come from one sample, sequenced in a study of cytomegalovirus exposure and HLA in healthy donors. Vbeta (60) and Jbeta (13) primers were used in the PCR. This table comes from immunoSEQ multiplex PCR, and its TCRdb copy is limited to in-frame clones, with some not included. The table has approximately 150,000 clones, more than 70% seen once. The sample taken for sequencing was PBMCs. The receptor source for this set is a male donor in good health and CMV-seronegative.

In its sample, this clone was seen a few times. The J gene is TRBJ2-3, the V gene TRBV4-2; 8 positions agree with TRBD2. Germline V gene data show CDR1 as LGHNA and CDR2 as YNFKEQ. The CDR3 loop spans 16 amino acids. The trim removed 2 bases at V and 2 bases at J, leaving 6 bases unmatched. DNA of the CDR3: TGTGCCAGCAGCCAACCCACTAGCGGCTACACAGATACGCAGTATTTT. Protein product: CASSQPTSGYTDTQYF.

V and J are TRBV7-6 and TRBJ2-2; 12 nucleotides align to TRBD2. The ends lost 3 bases at V and 0 bases at J; junction bases unmatched: 2. The CDR3 sequence is 17 residues long. Germline V CDR1 and CDR2: SGHVS, FNYEAQ. The CDR3 DNA follows: TGTGCCAGCAGCTTCCTAGCGGGGGGGTCGAACACCGGGGAGCTGTTTTTT. Amino acid sequence: CASSFLAGGSNTGELFF.

The chain is built from TRBV5-1 and TRBJ2-1; 9 bases align to TRBD2. Trimming took 4 bases from V and 5 from J; bases not matched to a gene: 10. The CDR3 extends over 16 amino acids. Germline lookup yields CDR1 SGHRS and CDR2 YFSETQ. The CDR3 sequence is CASSSTLAGKNNEQFF. In nucleotides, the CDR3 is TGCGCCAGCAGCAGCACGCTAGCGGGAAAAAACAATGAGCAGTTCTTC.

This clone was seen more than once but under ten times. The rearrangement links TRBV6-5 to TRBJ1-2; D is perhaps TRBD1 (6 bases). Germline loops: CDR1 MNHEY, CDR2 SVGAGI. V lost 7 bases and J 6 bases, leaving 18 bases between the germline ends. This CDR3 is 14 amino acids long. CDR3 sequence reads: CASTLTGRTHGYTF. CDR3 coding DNA: TGTGCCAGCACCTTGACAGGCCGTACTCATGGCTACACCTTC.

Only one count was recorded for this clone. The chain has TRBV5-1 and TRBJ1-6, with D perhaps TRBD1 (5 bases). Trimming pared 6 bases from V and 4 bases from J, leaving 11 bases between. Looked up from germline, CDR1 is SGHRS and CDR2 is YFSETQ. The CDR3 sequence is 14 residues long. The DNA of the CDR3 is TGCGCCAGCACCTGGGACTCTTATAATTCACCCCTCCACTTT. The encoded protein is CASTWDSYNSPLHF.

V gene TRBV19 combines with J gene TRBJ1-6, with TRBD1 matching over 11 bases. The CDR3 spans 13 residues. CDR1 and CDR2 from the germline V gene are LNHDA and SQIVND (reference sequence). V was pared by 10 bases and J by 10 bases, with 6 bases of the junction left unmatched. CDR3 in amino acids: CATSDRGRSPLHF. CDR3 in DNA: TGTGCCACCTCGGACAGGGGGCGGTCACCCCTCCACTTT.

The chain employs TRBV19 and TRBJ2-2; the D is unclear. Germline V gene data show CDR1 as LNHDA and CDR2 as SQIVND (reference sequence). The CDR3 contains 13 residues. V was shortened by 3 bases and J by 7 bases, with 9 bases between the two germline ends. The CDR3 here is CASSINGRGELFF. For the CDR3, the DNA is TGTGCCAGTAGTATTAACGGTCGCGGGGAGCTGTTTTTT.

The rearrangement links TRBV7-2 to TRBJ2-7; a possible D gene is TRBD1 (5 bases). Germline CDR1 and CDR2: SGHTA and FQGNSA. Trimming shortened V by 4 bases and J by 2 bases, and 9 bases separated the two germline ends. There are 13 residues in the CDR3. The chain's CDR3 is CASSSGHPYEQYF. CDR3 nucleotides: TGTGCCAGCAGCTCCGGACACCCCTACGAGCAGTACTTC.

The chain joins TRBV28 to TRBJ2-2, with D tentatively TRBD2 (5 bases). There are 12 residues in the CDR3. CDR1 is MDHEN and CDR2 is SYDVKM in the germline V gene. V dropped 6 bases and J dropped 6 bases, with 8 bases sitting between them. CDR3 region: CASRLVPGELFF. In DNA, the CDR3 is TGTGCCAGCAGACTAGTTCCCGGGGAGCTGTTTTTT.

This chain links TRBV19 with TRBJ1-6, with no clear D. This CDR3 is 14 amino acids long. Germline lookup yields CDR1 LNHDA and CDR2 SQIVND (reference sequence). V shed 7 bases and J shed 0 bases, with 7 bases lying between them. The CDR3 nucleotides read TGTGCCAGTACAGTAAGCTCCTATAATTCACCCCTCCACTTT. As protein: CASTVSSYNSPLHF.

This chain uses TRBV19 with TRBJ1-1, with D possibly being TRBD1 (6 bases). Germline-derived CDR1 and CDR2 are LNHDA and SQIVND (reference sequence). The CDR3 loop spans 12 amino acids. Trimming removed 5 bases from V and 11 bases from J, with 15 bases in between. The CDR3, as DNA: TGTGCCAGTAGTTCGCGAGGGGGAATGGCTTTCTTT. Its protein product is CASSSRGGMAFF.

This chain connects TRBV19 to TRBJ2-2; TRBD1 matches at 7 bases. J lost 4 bases, V lost 5 bases, and 7 bases had no gene match. CDR3 length equals 15 residues. Germline loops: CDR1 LNHDA, CDR2 SQIVND (reference sequence). CDR3 loop: CASSGLTGTTGELFF. The CDR3 region has the DNA TGTGCCAGTAGTGGATTGACAGGGACCACCGGGGAGCTGTTTTTT.

V is TRBV7-8 and J is TRBJ2-7, with D possibly being TRBD1 (7 bases). The V end lost 6 bases, the J end lost 5 bases, and 11 bases lay between the germline ends. Germline V lookup: CDR1 SGHVS, CDR2 FQNEAQ. This CDR3 is built from 12 residues. The CDR3 bases are TGTGCCAGCAGTCAGGGGGGCCACGAGCAGTACTTC. Encoded protein: CASSQGGHEQYF.

The gene calls are TRBV4-1 and TRBJ2-3, with 9 positions matching TRBD2. J lost 1 base, V lost 1 base, and 0 bases had no gene match. CDR3 length: 15 amino acids. Germline values: CDR1 MGHRA, CDR2 YSYEKL. The CDR3 region has the DNA TGCGCCAGCAGCCAAGCTAGCGGGGGCACAGATACGCAGTATTTT. Protein product: CASSQASGGTDTQYF.

This rearrangement joins TRBV4-2 to TRBJ2-5; D may be TRBD1 (6 bases). V lost 0 bases and J 2 bases, leaving 25 bases between the germline ends. Germline V lookup: CDR1 LGHNA, CDR2 YNFKEQ. There are 20 residues in the CDR3. As DNA, the CDR3 is TGTGCCAGCAGCCAAGAGGTAGGGCCCGCAGGGGATCCCACACAAGAGACCCAGTACTTC. Amino acids: CASSQEVGPAGDPTQETQYF.

This clone was seen more than once but under ten times. The rearrangement joins TRBV25-1 to TRBJ2-1; D gene uncertain. Deletions cut 6 bases from V and 7 bases from J, with 7 bases between. Germline V gene data show CDR1 as MGHDK and CDR2 as SYGVNS. This CDR3 has 11 residues. For the CDR3, the DNA is TGTGCCAGCAGACCCGCGAATGAGCAGTTCTTC. It encodes CASRPANEQFF.

The V call is TRBV7-6, the J call TRBJ2-2; tentative D call: TRBD1 (6 bases). V was trimmed by 8 bases and J by 5 bases, leaving 21 bases between them. The CDR3 sequence is 16 residues long. Germline V gene lookup returns CDR1 SGHVS and CDR2 FNYEAQ. CDR3 sequence (DNA): TGTGCCAGCTTGTCAATGGCTTCAGGGGTTACCGGGGAGCTGTTTTTT. This gives the protein CASLSMASGVTGELFF.

V gene TRBV9 combines with J gene TRBJ2-5, with TRBD1 identical over 8 bases. Matching the DNA end better, TRBJ2-7 makes the J call doubtful. Germline assignment: CDR1 SGDLS and CDR2 YYNGEE. The CDR3 extends over 12 amino acids. Here the CDR3 reads CASSVDRGEQYF. The CDR3 DNA is TGTGCCAGCAGCGTTGACAGGGGCGAGCAGTACTTC.

This chain connects TRBV5-1 to TRBJ1-5; 7 positions agree with TRBD1. Losses at the gene ends were 5 bases for V and 0 bases for J; bases not matched to a gene: 5. CDR3 size: 15 residues. The germline V gene encodes CDR1 SGHRS and CDR2 YFSETQ. The CDR3 coding sequence is TGCGCCAGCAGGGCCGGGACAGCTAGCAATCAGCCCCAGCATTTT. This translates into CASRAGTASNQPQHF. Together with reference TRBV5-1 and TRBJ1-5, the CDR3 gives the full variable domain: KAGVTQTPRYLIKTRGQQVTLSCSPISGHRSVSWYQQTPGQGLQFLFEYFSETQRNKGNFPGRFSGRQFSNSRSEMNVSTLELGDSALYLCASRAGTASNQPQHFGDGTRLSIL.

V gene TRBV5-1 combines with J gene TRBJ2-7, with 8 bases that match TRBD2. Germline V gives CDR1 SGHRS, CDR2 YFSETQ. This CDR3 has 13 amino acids. Losses at the gene ends were 4 bases for V and 3 bases for J; bases not matched to a gene: 3. The CDR3 loop is CASSVSGGYEQYF. As DNA, the CDR3 is TGCGCCAGCAGCGTAAGCGGGGGCTACGAGCAGTACTTC.

The V call is TRBV7-9, the J call TRBJ2-3; the D is unclear. Trimming stripped 6 bases from V and 2 bases from J, with 6 bases between. The CDR3 covers 12 residues. CDR1 SEHNR and CDR2 FQNEAQ come from the germline V gene (reference sequence). CDR3 sequence: CASSLLTDTQYF. CDR3 sequence (DNA): TGTGCCAGCAGTCTCCTCACAGATACGCAGTATTTT. Supplemented by reference TRBV7-9 and TRBJ2-3, the full variable domain reads DTGVSQNPRHKITKRGQNVTFRCDPISEHNRLYWYRQTLGQGPEFLTYFQNEAQLEKSRLLSDRFSAERPKGSFSTLEIQRTEQGDSAMYLCASSLLTDTQYFGPGTRLTVL.

The rearrangement uses TRBV7-7 and TRBJ2-1, with 10 bases lining up with TRBD1. V dropped 4 bases and J dropped 7; count of bases not matched to a gene: 4. The CDR3 extends over 14 amino acids. The germline V gene encodes CDR1 SSHAT and CDR2 FNYEAQ (reference sequence). In DNA, the CDR3 is TGTGCCAGCAGCTCGGGACAGGGGAAGAATGAGCAGTTCTTC. It is translated as CASSSGQGKNEQFF.

The V gene is TRBV4-3, the J gene TRBJ2-1; 9 bases map to TRBD1. The CDR3 contains 13 residues. The V and J ends lost 1 base and 12 bases, in that order; junction bases with no gene match: 4. Per germline, CDR1 LGHNA and CDR2 YSLEER. The CDR3 loop is CASSQAEGQGQFF. In nucleotides, the CDR3 is TGCGCCAGCAGCCAAGCAGAGGGACAGGGGCAGTTCTTC.

The chain uses TRBV7-8 and TRBJ1-2; 8 positions agree with TRBD1. Germline CDR1 reads SGHVS; CDR2 reads FQNEAQ. There are 14 residues in the CDR3. V was pared by 5 bases and J by 3 bases, with 5 bases of the junction left unmatched. The CDR3: CASSGWDRHYGYTF. The CDR3 DNA sequence: TGTGCCAGCAGCGGATGGGACAGGCACTATGGCTACACCTTC.

This chain links TRBV27 with TRBJ2-3; D call uncertain. The CDR3 has 12 amino acids. Germline-derived CDR1 and CDR2 are MNHEY and SMNVEV (reference sequence). Trimming left V 6 bases short and J 2 bases short, with 6 bases between. This chain's CDR3 is CASSGFTDTQYF. The CDR3 DNA follows: TGTGCCAGCAGCGGGTTCACAGATACGCAGTATTTT.

This chain uses TRBV6-1 with TRBJ1-2; no clear D gene. The germline gives CDR1 MNHNS, CDR2 SASEGT. V lost 6 bases to trimming and J lost 7 bases, with 12 bases between them. This CDR3 contains 12 residues. The CDR3 here is CASRITLVGYTF. CDR3 DNA sequence: TGTGCCAGCAGAATTACGTTAGTTGGCTACACCTTC.

This clone was seen a handful of times. V usage is TRBV5-1 and J usage is TRBJ2-1, with TRBD1 as a possible D gene (6 bases). V was trimmed by 4 bases and J by 4 bases, leaving 9 bases between them. Germline V lookup: CDR1 SGHRS, CDR2 YFSETQ. The CDR3 totals 13 residues. The CDR3 sequence: CASSQQGYNEQFF. The DNA for the CDR3 is TGCGCCAGCAGCCAACAGGGTTACAATGAGCAGTTCTTC.